These 26 T cell receptor beta chains were all obtained from the same sample, sequenced in a study of siplizumab effects on memory and regulatory T cells. Some clones are missing from TCRdb's copy, which holds only in-frame ones; the method was immunoSEQ multiplex PCR. This sample has about 99,000 clones; over 90% occur once, and the top ten carry 0.6% to 0.7%. Sequences were obtained from Tregs sorted from blood. The receptors come from a human donor in good health.

CDR3 sequence (DNA): TGTGCCACGAATTCCAGGGCCCCCCGCTACGAGCAGTACTTC. This translates into CATNSRAPRYEQYF. This sequence joins TRBV6-1 and TRBJ2-7, with TRBD1 as a possible D gene (5 bases). Trimming removed 10 bases from V and 3 bases from J, with 19 bases in between. CDR3 size: 14 residues. Per the germline V gene, CDR1 is MNHNS and CDR2 is SASEGT.

The chain recombines TRBV4-1 with TRBJ2-1, with a tentative D call TRBD2 (5 bases). Trimming left V 0 bases short and J 6 bases short, with 18 bases between. Germline CDR1 MGHRA, CDR2 YSYEKL. This CDR3 is built from 17 residues. The CDR3 sequence: CASSQDPTSRVTNEQFF. In nucleotides, the CDR3 is TGCGCCAGCAGCCAAGATCCCACTAGTCGGGTTACCAATGAGCAGTTCTTC.

This clone was detected only once. The chain carries TRBV10-3 and TRBJ1-1; 11 bases align to TRBD1. Germline V gives CDR1 ENHRY, CDR2 SYGVKD. The CDR3 runs to 15 residues. V dropped 0 bases and J dropped 6; count of bases not matched to a gene: 3. This CDR3 reads CAISESGTGGPEAFF. CDR3 in DNA: TGTGCCATCAGTGAGTCCGGGACAGGGGGACCTGAAGCTTTCTTT.

The chain carries TRBV7-9 and TRBJ2-5; tentative D call: TRBD2 (5 bases). V dropped 0 bases and J dropped 5 bases, with 13 bases sitting between them. Germline V CDR1 and CDR2: SEHNR, FQNEAQ (reference sequence). The CDR3 sequence is 15 residues long. DNA for the CDR3: TGTGCCAGCAGCTTAGCGCCGGGGAATAGGGAGACCCAGTACTTC. Encoded protein: CASSLAPGNRETQYF.

The chain carries TRBV19 and TRBJ1-5; D may be TRBD1 (6 bases). Between the trimmed V and J ends, which lost 1 base and 1 base, there was a span of 14 bases. CDR1 is LNHDA, CDR2 SQIVND, per germline (reference sequence). This CDR3 comprises 17 residues. CDR3 bases: TGTGCCAGTAGTATAGGTTCTGGGGGCGGCAGCAATCAGCCCCAGCATTTT. Translation: CASSIGSGGGSNQPQHF.

The chain employs TRBV19 and TRBJ1-2, with a tentative D call TRBD1 (6 bases). The ends were cut back, 2 bases at V and 7 bases at J, with 17 bases in the middle. Germline values: CDR1 LNHDA, CDR2 SQIVND (reference sequence). The CDR3 length is 15 residues. The CDR3 DNA reads TGTGCCAGTAGTATAATTGACAGGCCTCTCGGTGGCTACACCTTC. Translating it yields CASSIIDRPLGGYTF.

The chain is built from TRBV28 and TRBJ1-3; D gene ambiguous. The V gene lost 3 bases and the J gene lost 2 bases, with 8 bases spanning the gap. Germline loops: CDR1 MDHEN, CDR2 SYDVKM. This CDR3 region has 14 residues. CDR3 sequence reads: CASSLHRAGNTIYF. In DNA form, the CDR3 reads TGTGCCAGCAGTTTGCATAGGGCTGGAAACACCATATATTTT.

J is TRBJ2-2 and V is TRBV5-6, with D hard to call. Trimming shortened V by 0 bases and J by 1 base, and 4 bases separated the two germline ends. The CDR3 consists of 14 residues. CDR1 SGHDT and CDR2 YYEEEE come from the germline V gene. In DNA, the CDR3 is TGTGCCAGCAGCTTGGGGCTGAACACCGGGGAGCTGTTTTTT. Protein product: CASSLGLNTGELFF.

This clone was detected only once. The CDR3 nucleotides read TGCGCCAGCAGCCAGACCCCGGCGAGCAATGAGCAGTTCTTC. Amino acids: CASSQTPASNEQFF. The genes are TRBV4-3 and TRBJ2-1; no firm D call. Germline CDR1 and CDR2: LGHNA and YSLEER. The ends were cut back, 3 bases at V and 6 bases at J, with 12 bases in the middle. This CDR3 region has 14 residues.

The rearrangement links TRBV5-6 to TRBJ2-1, with D possibly matching TRBD2 (6 bases). The CDR3 covers 13 residues. Trimming pared 4 bases from V and 3 bases from J, leaving 8 bases between. The germline V gene encodes CDR1 SGHDT and CDR2 YYEEEE. The CDR3 spells CASSRDFYNEQFF. In nucleotides, the CDR3 is TGTGCCAGCAGCCGGGACTTCTACAATGAGCAGTTCTTC.

The chain has TRBV27 and TRBJ1-1; 9 positions match TRBD1. The V segment lost 6 bases and the J segment 4 bases; nucleotides outside the gene matches: 3. This CDR3 is built from 13 residues. CDR1 and CDR2 from the germline V gene are MNHEY and SMNVEV (reference sequence). The CDR3 is CASRKTGGTEAFF. The CDR3 coding sequence is TGTGCCAGCAGGAAGACAGGGGGCACTGAAGCTTTCTTT.

This chain links TRBV18 with TRBJ1-4; 7 positions match TRBD1. V shed 3 bases and J 6 bases; nucleotides not matched to a gene: 7. This CDR3 is 15 amino acids long. The germline V gene has CDR1 KGHSH and CDR2 LQKENI. The CDR3 sequence is CASSPRQGRHEKLFF. CDR3 nucleotides: TGTGCCAGCTCACCCAGACAGGGTCGGCATGAAAAACTGTTTTTT.

Details on this clone: At one end the junction does not follow the germline gene, possibly because of a read error. The chain joins TRBV29-1 to TRBJ2-3; 7 positions match TRBD2. The CDR3 is 15 residues long. Per the germline V gene, CDR1 is SQVTM and CDR2 is ANQGSEA. CDR3 DNA: TGCAGCGTTGAAGATCGGGCGACTAGCATAGATACGCAGTATTTT. It specifies CSVEDRATSIDTQYF.

This clone was picked up one time. CDR3 bases: TGCGCCAGCTCGCCCCGAGGACAGAGACGTAACTATGGCTACACCTTC. Amino acid sequence: CASSPRGQRRNYGYTF. This chain connects TRBV5-1 to TRBJ1-2; possibly TRBD1 for D (6 bases). Germline lookup yields CDR1 SGHRS and CDR2 YFSETQ. The CDR3 runs to 16 residues. Trimming left V 7 bases short and J 1 base short, with 20 bases between.

This clone has a handful of counts. The CDR3 loop reads CASRDTYRNYGYTF. CDR3 DNA: TGTGCCAGTCGGGACACTTACCGTAACTATGGCTACACCTTC. The chain has TRBV2 and TRBJ1-2; maybe TRBD1 (6 bases). V dropped 9 bases and J dropped 1 base, with 15 bases sitting between them. Per germline, CDR1 SNHLY and CDR2 FYNNEI. The CDR3 spans 14 residues.

With respect to this clone: The identical CDR3 is also encoded by other nucleotide sequences in the sample. The gene calls are TRBV5-1 and TRBJ1-3, with D unresolved. CDR3 length equals 13 residues. Germline assignment: CDR1 SGHRS and CDR2 YFSETQ. With 0 bases removed from V and 8 bases from J, the gap between germline ends came to 9 bases. CDR3 coding DNA: TGCGCCAGCAGCTTGGGAAGGTTGGACACCATATATTTT. Translated, it gives CASSLGRLDTIYF.

The V call is TRBV10-3, the J call TRBJ1-2; no clear D gene. The length of the CDR3 is 14 residues. Between the trimmed V and J ends, which lost 0 bases and 2 bases, there was a span of 7 bases. Germline V gene data show CDR1 as ENHRY and CDR2 as SYGVKD. In nucleotides, the CDR3 is TGTGCCATCAGTGAGTCTGGCAGGAACTATGGCTACACCTTC. Protein: CAISESGRNYGYTF.

The chain has TRBV5-1 and TRBJ2-5; D may be TRBD1 (5 bases). CDR3 length equals 13 residues. Trimming left V 5 bases short and J 4 bases short, with 12 bases between. CDR1 is SGHRS, CDR2 YFSETQ, per germline. CDR3 DNA sequence: TGCGCCAGCAGGCCAGGGTCTGGAGAGACCCAGTACTTC. Its translation is CASRPGSGETQYF.

The J gene is TRBJ2-1, the V gene TRBV18; possibly TRBD2 for D (7 bases). The CDR3 contains 17 residues. Per the germline V gene, CDR1 is KGHSH and CDR2 is LQKENI. The V and J ends lost 3 bases and 2 bases respectively, with 17 bases between them. The CDR3 sequence: CASSPFQGGGPYNEQFF. DNA of the CDR3: TGTGCCAGCTCACCGTTTCAGGGAGGGGGACCCTACAATGAGCAGTTCTTC.

The chain is built from TRBV11-2 and TRBJ1-1, with no clear D. This CDR3 has 16 amino acids. CDR1 is SGHAT and CDR2 is FQNNGV in the germline V gene. The V gene lost 5 bases and the J gene lost 2 bases, with 18 bases spanning the gap. The CDR3 nucleotides are TGTGCCAGCAGCATACGGGGATCATCTTTTAACACTGAAGCTTTCTTT. Protein: CASSIRGSSFNTEAFF.

This sequence joins TRBV9 and TRBJ2-3; 7 bases match TRBD2. Germline trimming cut 7 bases from V and 13 bases from J; bases unmatched to any gene: 3. CDR1 and CDR2 (germline): SGDLS, YYNGEE. CDR3 length equals 9 residues. CDR3 loop: CASRSGKYF. CDR3 DNA sequence: TGTGCCAGCCGCAGCGGGAAGTATTTT.

The V gene is TRBV29-1, the J gene TRBJ2-2, with 7 bases lining up with TRBD1. CDR1 is SQVTM, CDR2 ANQGSEA, per germline. The V and J ends lost 6 bases and 0 bases, in that order; junction bases with no gene match: 4. This CDR3 region has 14 residues. The CDR3 spells CSVTGQPNTGELFF. DNA for the CDR3: TGCAGCGTAACGGGACAGCCGAACACCGGGGAGCTGTTTTTT.

The J gene is TRBJ1-5, the V gene TRBV6-1; TRBD1 is a possible D gene (5 bases). The CDR3 extends over 13 amino acids. Trimming removed 7 bases at V and 6 bases at J, with 13 bases between. The germline gives CDR1 MNHNS, CDR2 SASEGT. The CDR3 is CASKGVGVQPQHF. CDR3 nucleotides: TGTGCCAGCAAAGGGGTCGGGGTTCAGCCCCAGCATTTT.

This sequence joins TRBV14 and TRBJ2-7; D is unclear. In germline, CDR1 is SGHDN, CDR2 FVKESK. The CDR3 loop spans 14 amino acids. V lost 4 bases to trimming and J lost 1 base, with 11 bases between them. The CDR3 protein is CASSPNRLSYEQYF. CDR3 DNA sequence: TGTGCCAGCAGCCCCAATAGATTATCCTACGAGCAGTACTTC.

The CDR3 DNA reads as TGTGCCTGGAGTGTACGAGCATTCGAGACCCAGTACTTC. Protein product: CAWSVRAFETQYF. J is TRBJ2-5 and V is TRBV30, with D unresolved. This CDR3 is built from 13 residues. The V gene's germline CDR1 is GTSNPN and CDR2 SVGIG (reference sequence). V gave up 0 bases and J gave up 5 bases, with 10 bases separating them.

V and J are TRBV6-1 and TRBJ1-2; TRBD1 is a possible D gene (5 bases). The germline gives CDR1 MNHNS, CDR2 SASEGT. The CDR3 runs 13 residues. V lost 2 bases and J 10 bases, leaving 14 bases between the germline ends. The CDR3 loop reads CASSERRTSTYTF. CDR3 sequence (DNA): TGTGCCAGCAGTGAAAGGAGGACAAGTACCTACACCTTC.